Sequencing of this T cell receptor (beta chain) was carried out in a study of blood T cell repertoires in COVID-19. Study at large: Specimens from acute and convalescent COVID-19 originated in the United States, Italy and Spain. T cells, B-cell-depleted T cells, or PBMCs supplied cDNA or gDNA.

Sequencing was performed with immunoSEQ multiplex PCR; in TCRdb, only in-frame clones are kept and a portion is missing. The repertoire holds about 270,000 clones, over 75% seen once, with about an eighth in the top ten. Between the trimmed V and J ends, which lost 4 bases and 2 bases, there was a span of 8 bases. The CDR3 extends over 13 amino acids. Germline CDR1 reads LGHDT; CDR2 reads YNNKEL (reference sequence). This rearrangement joins TRBV3-1 (or the pseudogene TRBV3-2) to TRBJ2-5; possibly TRBD1 for D (6 bases). The sequenced sample consisted of peripheral blood. This TCR was recovered from a human donor in a cohort sampled during active COVID-19. The CDR3 sequence is CASSPGQQETQYF. The CDR3 nucleotides read TGTGCCAGCAGCCCGGGACAACAAGAGACCCAGTACTTC.